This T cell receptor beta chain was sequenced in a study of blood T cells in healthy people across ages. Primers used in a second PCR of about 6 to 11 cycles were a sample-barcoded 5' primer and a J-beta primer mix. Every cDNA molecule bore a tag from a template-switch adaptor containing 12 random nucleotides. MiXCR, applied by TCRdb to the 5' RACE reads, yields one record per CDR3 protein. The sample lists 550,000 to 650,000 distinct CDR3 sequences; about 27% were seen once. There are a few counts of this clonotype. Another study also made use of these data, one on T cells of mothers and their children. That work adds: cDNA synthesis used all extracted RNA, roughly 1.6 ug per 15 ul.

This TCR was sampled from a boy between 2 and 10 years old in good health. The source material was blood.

The CDR3 loop reads CASIMTSGISYNEQFF. In DNA form, the CDR3 reads TGTGCCAGCATCATGACTAGCGGTATCTCCTACAATGAGCAGTTCTTC. V gene TRBV7-8 combines with J gene TRBJ2-1; TRBD2 matches 9 bases. Germline CDR1 SGHVS, CDR2 FQNEAQ. The CDR3 loop spans 16 amino acids. The junction had 7 bases not matched to a gene; V was cut back by 7 bases and J by 0 bases.